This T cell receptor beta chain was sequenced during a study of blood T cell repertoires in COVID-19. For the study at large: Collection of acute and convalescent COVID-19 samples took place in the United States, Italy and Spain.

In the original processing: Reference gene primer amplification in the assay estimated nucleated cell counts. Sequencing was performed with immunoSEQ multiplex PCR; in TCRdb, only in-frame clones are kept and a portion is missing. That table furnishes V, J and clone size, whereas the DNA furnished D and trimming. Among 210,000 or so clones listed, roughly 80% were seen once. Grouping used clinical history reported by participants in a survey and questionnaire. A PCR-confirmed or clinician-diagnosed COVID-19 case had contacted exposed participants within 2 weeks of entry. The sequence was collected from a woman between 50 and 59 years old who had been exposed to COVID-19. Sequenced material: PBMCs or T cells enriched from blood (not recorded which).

The CDR3 spells CASSLDGVSGNTIYF. As DNA, the CDR3 is TGCGCCAGCAGCTTAGATGGAGTCTCTGGAAACACCATATATTTT. V usage is TRBV5-1 and J usage is TRBJ1-3, with no clear D. With 2 bases removed from V and 0 bases from J, the gap between germline ends came to 9 bases. The CDR3 totals 15 residues. Germline V gene lookup returns CDR1 SGHRS and CDR2 YFSETQ.